This T cell receptor beta chain was observed in a study of blood T cells in healthy people across ages. Overall study findings and caveats: Aged donors had fewer naive CD4+ cells and lower diversity than long-lived donors.

On this clonotype itself: Its antigen remains unknown.

A second PCR of about 6 to 11 cycles used a sample-barcoded 5' primer and a J-beta primer mix. A minimum of 3 million CDR3-containing paired-end reads was obtained for each sample. TCRdb re-called the 5' RACE reads with MiXCR, one entry per CDR3 protein. Of about 900,000 distinct CDR3 sequences in the sample, roughly 43% were seen once. This CDR3 region has 15 residues. The germline V gene encodes CDR1 SGHTA and CDR2 FQGNSA. The TCR was taken from a young man in good health. The sample consisted of blood. V gene TRBV7-2 combines with J gene TRBJ2-7; tentatively, D is TRBD2 (7 bases). The end of the DNA fits TRBJ2-5 better, so the J call may be wrong. CDR3: CASSFGGGALETQYF. CDR3 bases: TGTGCCAGCAGCTTCGGTGGGGGGGCTCTGGAGACCCAGTACTTC.